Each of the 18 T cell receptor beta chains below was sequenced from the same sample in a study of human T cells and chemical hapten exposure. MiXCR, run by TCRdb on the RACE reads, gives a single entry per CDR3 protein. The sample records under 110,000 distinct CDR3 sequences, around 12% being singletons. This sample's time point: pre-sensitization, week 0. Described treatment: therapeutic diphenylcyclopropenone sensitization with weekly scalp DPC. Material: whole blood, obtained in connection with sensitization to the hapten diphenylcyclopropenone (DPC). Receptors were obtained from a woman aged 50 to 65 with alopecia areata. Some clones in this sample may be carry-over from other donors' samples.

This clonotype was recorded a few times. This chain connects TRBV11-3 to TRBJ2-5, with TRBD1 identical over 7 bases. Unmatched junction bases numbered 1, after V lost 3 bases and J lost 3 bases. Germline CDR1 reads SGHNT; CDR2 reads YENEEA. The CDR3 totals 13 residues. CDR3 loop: CASSFGQEETQYF. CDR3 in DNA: TGTGCCAGCAGCTTCGGACAGGAAGAGACCCAGTACTTC.

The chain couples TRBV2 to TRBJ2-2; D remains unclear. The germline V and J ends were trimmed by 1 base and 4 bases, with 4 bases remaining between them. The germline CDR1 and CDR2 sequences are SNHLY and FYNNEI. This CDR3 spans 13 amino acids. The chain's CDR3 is CASSEGGTGELFF. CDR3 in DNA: TGTGCCAGCAGTGAAGGAGGCACCGGGGAGCTGTTTTTT.

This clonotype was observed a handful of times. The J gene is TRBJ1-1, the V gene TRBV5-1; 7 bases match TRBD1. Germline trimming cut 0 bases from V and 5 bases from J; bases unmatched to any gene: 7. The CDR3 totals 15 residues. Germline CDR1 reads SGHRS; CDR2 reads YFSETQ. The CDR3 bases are TGCGCCAGCAGCTTGGTATCAGGGGGTCAAACTGAAGCTTTCTTT. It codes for CASSLVSGGQTEAFF. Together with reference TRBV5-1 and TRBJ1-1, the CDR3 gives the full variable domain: KAGVTQTPRYLIKTRGQQVTLSCSPISGHRSVSWYQQTPGQGLQFLFEYFSETQRNKGNFPGRFSGRQFSNSRSEMNVSTLELGDSALYLCASSLVSGGQTEAFFGQGTRLTVV.

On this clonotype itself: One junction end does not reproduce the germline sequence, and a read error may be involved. CDR3 amino acids: CASSLNSGTVDF. The CDR3 coding sequence is TGTGCCAGCAGCCTAAATTCCGGGACAGTGGACTTC. The chain combines TRBV3-1 with TRBJ2-5, with TRBD1 matching 7 bases. Germline V gene lookup returns CDR1 LGHDT and CDR2 YNNKEL (reference sequence). The CDR3 length is 12 residues.

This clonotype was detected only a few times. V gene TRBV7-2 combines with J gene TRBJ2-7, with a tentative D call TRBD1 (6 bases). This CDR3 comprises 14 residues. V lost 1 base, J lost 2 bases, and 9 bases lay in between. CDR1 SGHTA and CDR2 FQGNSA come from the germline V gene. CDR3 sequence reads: CASSLVSGAYEQYF. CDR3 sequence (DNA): TGTGCCAGCAGCTTAGTATCAGGGGCCTACGAGCAGTACTTC. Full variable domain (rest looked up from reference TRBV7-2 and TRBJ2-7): GAGVSQSPSNKVTEKGKDVELRCDPISGHTALYWYRQSLGQGLEFLIYFQGNSAPDKSGLPSDRFSAERTGGSVSTLTIQRTQQEDSAVYLCASSLVSGAYEQYFGPGTRLTVT.

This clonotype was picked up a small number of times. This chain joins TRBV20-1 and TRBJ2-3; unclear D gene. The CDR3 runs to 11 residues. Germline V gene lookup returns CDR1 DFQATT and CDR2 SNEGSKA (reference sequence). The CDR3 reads CSPQRKDTQYF. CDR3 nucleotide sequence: TGCAGCCCCCAAAGAAAGGATACGCAGTATTTT.

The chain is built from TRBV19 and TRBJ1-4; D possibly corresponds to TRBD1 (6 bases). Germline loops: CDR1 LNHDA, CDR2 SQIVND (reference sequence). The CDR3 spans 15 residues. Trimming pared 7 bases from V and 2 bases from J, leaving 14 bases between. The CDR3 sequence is CASIEQGATNEKLFF. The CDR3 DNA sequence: TGTGCCAGTATCGAACAGGGAGCGACTAATGAAAAACTGTTTTTT. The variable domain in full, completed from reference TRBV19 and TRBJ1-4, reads DGGITQSPKYLFRKEGQNVTLSCEQNLNHDAMYWYRQDPGQGLRLIYYSQIVNDFQKGDIAEGYSVSREKKESFPLTVTSAQKNPTAFYLCASIEQGATNEKLFFGSGTQLSVL.

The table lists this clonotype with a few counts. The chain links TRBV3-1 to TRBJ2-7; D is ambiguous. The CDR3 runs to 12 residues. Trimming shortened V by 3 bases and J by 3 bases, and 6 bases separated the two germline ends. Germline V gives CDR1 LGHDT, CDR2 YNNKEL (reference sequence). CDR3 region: CASSQTIYEQYF. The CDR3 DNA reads TGTGCCAGCAGCCAGACCATCTACGAGCAGTACTTC.

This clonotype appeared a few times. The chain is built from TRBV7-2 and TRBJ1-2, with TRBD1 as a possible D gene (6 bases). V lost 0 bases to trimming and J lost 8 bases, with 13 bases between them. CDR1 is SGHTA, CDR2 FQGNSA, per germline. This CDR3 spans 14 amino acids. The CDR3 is CASSLAQGPIGYTF. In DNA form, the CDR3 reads TGTGCCAGCAGCTTAGCCCAGGGGCCTATAGGCTACACCTTC.

The chain's CDR3 is CSVAPGQGVGGEQYF. Written as DNA, the CDR3 is TGCAGCGTGGCCCCGGGACAGGGGGTCGGGGGCGAGCAGTACTTC. The chain is built from TRBV29-1 and TRBJ2-7, with 11 nucleotides matching TRBD1. The CDR3 length is 15 residues. The V segment lost 6 bases and the J segment 6 bases; nucleotides outside the gene matches: 13. The germline V gene has CDR1 SQVTM and CDR2 ANQGSEA.

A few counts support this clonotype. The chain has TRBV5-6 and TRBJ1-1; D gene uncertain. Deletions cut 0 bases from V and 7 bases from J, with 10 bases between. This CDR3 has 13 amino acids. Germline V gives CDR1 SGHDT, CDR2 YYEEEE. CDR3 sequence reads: CASSLGTELEAFF. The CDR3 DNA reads TGTGCCAGCAGCTTGGGGACGGAGCTTGAAGCTTTCTTT. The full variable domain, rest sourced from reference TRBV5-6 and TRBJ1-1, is DAGVTQSPTHLIKTRGQQVTLRCSPKSGHDTVSWYQQALGQGPQFIFQYYEEEERQRGNFPDRFSGHQFPNYSSELNVNALLLGDSALYLCASSLGTELEAFFGQGTRLTVV.

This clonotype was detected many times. The DNA for the CDR3 is TGCAGCGCGGACAGGGGAAATGAAAAACTGTTTTTT. It codes for CSADRGNEKLFF. This rearrangement joins TRBV29-1 to TRBJ1-4; 9 nucleotides align to TRBD1. CDR3 length: 12 residues. The germline V gene has CDR1 SQVTM and CDR2 ANQGSEA. Trimming took 7 bases from V and 5 from J; bases not matched to a gene: 2.

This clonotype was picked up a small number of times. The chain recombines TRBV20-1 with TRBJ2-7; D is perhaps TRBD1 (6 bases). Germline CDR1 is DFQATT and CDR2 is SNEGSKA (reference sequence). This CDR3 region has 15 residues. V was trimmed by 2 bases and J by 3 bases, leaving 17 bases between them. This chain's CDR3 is CSARTPGTGNYEQYF. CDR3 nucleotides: TGCAGTGCTAGAACTCCGGGCACAGGGAACTACGAGCAGTACTTC.

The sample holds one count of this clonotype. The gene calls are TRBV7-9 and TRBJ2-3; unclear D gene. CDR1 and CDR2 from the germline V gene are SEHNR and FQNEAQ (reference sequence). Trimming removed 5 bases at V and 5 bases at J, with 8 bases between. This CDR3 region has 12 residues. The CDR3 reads CASSRTGDTQYF. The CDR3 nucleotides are TGTGCCAGCAGCCGTACCGGAGATACGCAGTATTTT.

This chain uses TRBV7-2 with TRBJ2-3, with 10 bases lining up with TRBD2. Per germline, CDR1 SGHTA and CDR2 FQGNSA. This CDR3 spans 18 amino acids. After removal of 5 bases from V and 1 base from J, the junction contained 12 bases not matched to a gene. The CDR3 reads CASSPFADLAGGTDTQYF. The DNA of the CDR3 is TGTGCCAGCAGCCCTTTCGCCGACCTAGCGGGGGGCACAGATACGCAGTATTTT.

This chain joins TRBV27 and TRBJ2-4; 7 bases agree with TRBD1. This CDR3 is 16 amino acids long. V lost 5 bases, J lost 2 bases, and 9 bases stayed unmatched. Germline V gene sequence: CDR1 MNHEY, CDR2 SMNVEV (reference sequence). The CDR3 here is CASSDRVVTSKNIQYF. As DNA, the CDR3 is TGTGCCAGCAGTGACAGGGTAGTAACATCCAAAAACATTCAGTACTTC.

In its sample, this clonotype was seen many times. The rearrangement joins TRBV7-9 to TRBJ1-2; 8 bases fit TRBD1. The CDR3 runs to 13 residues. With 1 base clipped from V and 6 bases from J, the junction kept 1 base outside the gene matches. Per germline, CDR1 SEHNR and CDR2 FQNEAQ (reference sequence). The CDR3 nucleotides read TGTGCCAGCAGCTTAGTGGGACAGGATGGCTACACCTTC. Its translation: CASSLVGQDGYTF. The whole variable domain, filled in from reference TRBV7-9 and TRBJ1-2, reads DTGVSQNPRHKITKRGQNVTFRCDPISEHNRLYWYRQTLGQGPEFLTYFQNEAQLEKSRLLSDRFSAERPKGSFSTLEIQRTEQGDSAMYLCASSLVGQDGYTFGSGTRLTVV.

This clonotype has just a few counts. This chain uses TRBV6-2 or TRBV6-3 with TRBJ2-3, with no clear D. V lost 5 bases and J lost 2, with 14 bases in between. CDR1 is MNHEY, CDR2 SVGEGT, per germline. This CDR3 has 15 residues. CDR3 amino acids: CASSLKPGNTDTQYF. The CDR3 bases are TGTGCCAGCAGTCTAAAGCCTGGTAACACAGATACGCAGTATTTT.